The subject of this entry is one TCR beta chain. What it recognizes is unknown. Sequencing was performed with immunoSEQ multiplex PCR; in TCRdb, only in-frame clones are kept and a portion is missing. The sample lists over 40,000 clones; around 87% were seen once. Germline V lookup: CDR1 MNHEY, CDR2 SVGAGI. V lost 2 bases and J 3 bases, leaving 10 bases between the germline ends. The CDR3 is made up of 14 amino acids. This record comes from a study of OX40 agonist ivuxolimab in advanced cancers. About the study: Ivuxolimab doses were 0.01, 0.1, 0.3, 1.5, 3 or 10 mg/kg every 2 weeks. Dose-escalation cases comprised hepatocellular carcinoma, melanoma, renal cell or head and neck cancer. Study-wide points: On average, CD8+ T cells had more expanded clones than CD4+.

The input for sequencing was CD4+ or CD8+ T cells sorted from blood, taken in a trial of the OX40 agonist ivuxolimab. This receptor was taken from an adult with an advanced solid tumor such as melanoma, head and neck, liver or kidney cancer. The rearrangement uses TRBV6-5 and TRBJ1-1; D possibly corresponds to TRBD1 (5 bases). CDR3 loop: CASSYRSGDTEAFF. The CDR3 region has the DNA TGTGCCAGCAGTTACAGGTCGGGGGACACTGAAGCTTTCTTT.